This TCR beta chain was found in a study of T cells in Graves' hyperthyroidism and ophthalmopathy. Broader study findings: Most clonotypes that expanded in the thyroid above 0.001 also showed up in blood.

CDR1 DFQATT and CDR2 SNEGSKA come from the germline V gene (reference sequence). The CDR3 extends over 11 amino acids. The V end was cut by 5 bases, the J end by 0 bases, with 4 bases between. Concerning this clonotype itself: The antigen remains unidentified.

RNA transcripts gave rise to amplified TCR beta CDR3 regions. The TCR CDR3 first-round RT-PCR relied on the HTBI primer set. MiXCR was run by TCRdb on the multiplex PCR reads, yielding one entry per CDR3 protein. The sample shows some 210,000 distinct CDR3 sequences, approximately 17% of them seen only once. Hyperthyroidism, newly diagnosed and lasting under 2 months, affected patients aged 18 to 65. Fresh peripheral blood, 9.5 to 10 ml of it, supplied the PBMCs. The chain links TRBV20-1 to TRBJ2-5; no clear D gene. This TCR came from a man aged 50 or older with Graves' hyperthyroidism. The sequenced sample was blood. The CDR3 protein is CSAQNQETQYF. The CDR3 DNA reads as TGCAGTGCTCAGAACCAAGAGACCCAGTACTTC.